These 18 T cell receptor beta chains share one sample of origin, sequenced in a study of blood T cells in healthy people across ages. For the second PCR, which ran for 7 to 11 cycles, a sample-barcoded 5' primer and a J-beta primer mix were used. TCRdb ran MiXCR on the 5' RACE reads and lists one entry per CDR3 protein. Of approximately 1.5 million distinct CDR3 sequences in the sample, 30% to 35% are singletons; the top ten hold around 10%. Sequencing was performed on blood. The receptors were gathered from a woman in her twenties or thirties in good health.

The V gene is TRBV7-3, the J gene TRBJ2-7; TRBD2 matches at 16 bases. This CDR3 contains 15 residues. In germline, CDR1 is SGHTA, CDR2 FQGTGA. The junction had 3 bases not matched to a gene; V was cut back by 5 bases and J by 5 bases. The CDR3 reads CASSTGLAGGNEQYF. CDR3 nucleotide sequence: TGTGCCAGCAGCACGGGACTAGCGGGAGGGAACGAGCAGTACTTC.

In this sample, this clonotype turned up a few times. The V and J genes are TRBV20-1 and TRBJ2-3, with 7 bases matching TRBD1. The germline V gene encodes CDR1 DFQATT and CDR2 SNEGSKA (reference sequence). CDR3 length: 12 residues. The CDR3 reads CRCDRELDTQYF. CDR3 in DNA: TGCAGATGTGACAGGGAGTTAGATACGCAGTATTTT.

The gene calls are TRBV5-1 and TRBJ2-1, with TRBD2 matching 10 bases. Unmatched junction bases numbered 6, after V lost 2 bases and J lost 4 bases. Looked up from germline, CDR1 is SGHRS and CDR2 is YFSETQ. The CDR3 is 16 residues long. The CDR3 loop reads CASSLLASGSYNEQFF. CDR3 DNA: TGCGCCAGCAGCTTATTAGCTAGCGGGAGTTACAATGAGCAGTTCTTC.

For this clonotype: It may be a read error: a sequence one base away is much more abundant. This sequence joins TRBV5-6 and TRBJ1-5; D is uncertain. The CDR3 consists of 14 residues. Germline lookup yields CDR1 SGHDT and CDR2 YYEEEE. V lost 5 bases and J lost 2, with 11 bases in between. The CDR3 region has the DNA TGTGCCAGCAGGCGGAAGGGTGGCAATCAGCCCCAGCATTTT. It translates to CASRRKGGNQPQHF. Full variable domain (missing parts from reference TRBV5-6 and TRBJ1-5): DAGVTQSPTHLIKTRGQQVTLRCSPKSGHDTVSWYQQALGQGPQFIFQYYEEEERQRGNFPDRFSGHQFPNYSSELNVNALLLGDSALYLCASRRKGGNQPQHFGDGTRLSIL.

With respect to this clonotype: Germline is not matched at one junction end, which may reflect a read error. The chain carries TRBV6-2 or TRBV6-3 and TRBJ2-7; maybe TRBD2 (6 bases). Looked up from germline, CDR1 is MNHEY and CDR2 is SVGEGT. The CDR3 contains 15 residues. In nucleotides, the CDR3 is TGTGCCAACAGTCCAGGTCGGGCGGGGAGCTACGAGCAGTACTTC. It yields the protein CANSPGRAGSYEQYF.

This sequence joins TRBV6-2 or TRBV6-3 and TRBJ1-2, with D hard to call. CDR1 is MNHEY and CDR2 is SVGEGT in the germline V gene. Trimming removed 4 bases at V and 5 bases at J, with 14 bases between. This CDR3 is 14 amino acids long. CDR3 sequence (DNA): TGTGCCAGCAGTTTGACACCCGAATATTATGGCTACACCTTC. It translates to CASSLTPEYYGYTF.

The V gene is TRBV28, the J gene TRBJ1-1, with D tentatively TRBD1 (6 bases). V gave up 2 bases and J gave up 5 bases, with 12 bases separating them. Germline CDR1 MDHEN, CDR2 SYDVKM. The CDR3 totals 14 residues. The CDR3 loop is CASSLNRVDTEAFF. The CDR3 region has the DNA TGTGCCAGCAGTTTAAACAGGGTGGATACTGAAGCTTTCTTT.

The chain joins TRBV9 to TRBJ2-1, with TRBD2 identical over 7 bases. The CDR3 spans 15 residues. Germline CDR1 reads SGDLS; CDR2 reads YYNGEE. The V and J ends lost 4 bases and 4 bases, in that order; junction bases with no gene match: 8. This chain's CDR3 is CASSRASGSYNEQFF. CDR3 nucleotides: TGTGCCAGCAGCCGGGCTAGCGGCAGTTACAATGAGCAGTTCTTC.

This sequence joins TRBV13 and TRBJ1-1, with D uncertain. The ends were cut back, 5 bases at V and 0 bases at J, with 10 bases in the middle. The CDR3 is 14 amino acids. The germline gives CDR1 PRHDT, CDR2 FYEKMQ (reference sequence). The CDR3 DNA follows: TGTGCCAGCAGCCCCAGGAGGGTGAACACTGAAGCTTTCTTT. Protein product: CASSPRRVNTEAFF.

This chain joins TRBV10-3 and TRBJ2-3, with 9 bases that match TRBD1. The CDR3 spans 12 residues. V shed 8 bases, J shed 4 bases, and the junction held 1 base outside the gene matches. Germline CDR1 is ENHRY and CDR2 is SYGVKD. The chain's CDR3 is CAIGDRADTQYF. The CDR3 DNA reads as TGTGCCATCGGGGACAGGGCAGATACGCAGTATTTT.

The chain joins TRBV20-1 to TRBJ1-2, with TRBD1 matching 7 bases. V gave up 6 bases and J gave up 1 base; unmatched junction bases: 8. The CDR3 has 14 amino acids. CDR1 is DFQATT, CDR2 SNEGSKA, per germline (reference sequence). The CDR3 loop reads CSASQGGYNYGYTF. The CDR3 nucleotides read TGCAGTGCGTCGCAGGGGGGTTATAACTATGGCTACACCTTC.

The chain has TRBV10-3 and TRBJ2-3, with 11 bases lining up with TRBD2. Germline V gives CDR1 ENHRY, CDR2 SYGVKD. The CDR3 loop spans 16 amino acids. V lost 0 bases, J lost 4 bases, and 3 bases stayed unmatched. The chain's CDR3 is CAISESSGRVSDTQYF. CDR3 bases: TGTGCCATCAGTGAGTCTAGCGGGAGGGTGTCAGATACGCAGTATTTT.

A few counts support this clonotype. The CDR3 DNA follows: TGTGCCAGCAGCGATTCTCGGACTAGCGGGAGGTCGGGTTACAATGAGCAGTTCTTC. The encoded protein is CASSDSRTSGRSGYNEQFF. The rearrangement uses TRBV27 and TRBJ2-1; 14 positions agree with TRBD2. The CDR3 loop spans 19 amino acids. V dropped 6 bases and J dropped 4; count of bases not matched to a gene: 14. Germline V gives CDR1 MNHEY, CDR2 SMNVEV (reference sequence).

The chain recombines TRBV7-9 with TRBJ2-3, with 13 bases aligning to TRBD2. V lost 1 base and J lost 9; bases outside the gene matches: 4. The CDR3 spans 15 residues. CDR1 and CDR2 (germline): SEHNR, FQNEAQ (reference sequence). The CDR3 region is CASSLGGTSGITQYF. CDR3 nucleotide sequence: TGTGCCAGCAGCTTAGGCGGGACTAGCGGGATCACGCAGTATTTT.

Turning to this clonotype: One end of the junction varies from germline; a read error may be responsible. V usage is TRBV5-1 and J usage is TRBJ2-7; 7 bases line up with TRBD1. From germline, CDR1 is SGHRS and CDR2 YFSETQ. The CDR3 extends over 15 amino acids. In DNA, the CDR3 is TGCGCCAGCAGCAAGACAGGGAGCAAATCCTACGGGCAGTACTTC. This encodes CASSKTGSKSYGQYF.

There are a few counts of this clonotype. The rearrangement links TRBV29-1 to TRBJ2-1; 8 bases match TRBD1. Germline trimming cut 4 bases from V and 7 bases from J; bases unmatched to any gene: 3. CDR3 size: 12 residues. CDR1 is SQVTM and CDR2 is ANQGSEA in the germline V gene. CDR3 protein: CSVAQGANEQFF. DNA for the CDR3: TGCAGCGTTGCGCAGGGGGCAAATGAGCAGTTCTTC.

This chain joins TRBV5-1 and TRBJ2-1, with 10 bases lining up with TRBD2. The V segment lost 4 bases and the J segment 7 bases; nucleotides outside the gene matches: 8. The CDR3 has 15 residues. The germline gives CDR1 SGHRS, CDR2 YFSETQ. The chain's CDR3 is CASSLSGGALNEQFF. CDR3 DNA: TGCGCCAGCAGCCTGAGCGGGGGGGCTCTAAATGAGCAGTTCTTC.

The rearrangement links TRBV2 to TRBJ2-1, with D maybe TRBD2 (5 bases). Germline V gives CDR1 SNHLY, CDR2 FYNNEI. CDR3 length: 14 amino acids. V lost 1 base and J lost 11, with 15 bases in between. The CDR3 here is CASSEVLAINKQFF. The DNA for the CDR3 is TGTGCCAGCAGTGAAGTCCTAGCTATAAATAAGCAGTTCTTC.